This T cell receptor (beta chain) was sequenced in a study of blood T cell repertoires in COVID-19. The table came from immunoSEQ multiplex PCR; TCRdb's copy has only in-frame clones and leaves some out. The sample has about 43,000 clones, 87% seen once; the top ten hold approximately 15%. The germline CDR1 and CDR2 sequences are MNHEY and SVGAGI. The CDR3 sequence is 15 residues long. Trimming took 4 bases from V and 5 from J, leaving 16 bases between them. This clonotype was obtained from a man in his sixties with active COVID-19. Sequencing was performed on peripheral blood. The chain has TRBV6-5 and TRBJ2-3, with D perhaps matching TRBD2 (6 bases). The CDR3, as DNA: TGTGCCAGCAGTTCACGGGACTCGAGTGGAGATACGCAGTATTTT. It encodes CASSSRDSSGDTQYF.